The 4 T cell receptor beta chains presented below share a single source sample, sequenced in a study of T cells in Graves' hyperthyroidism and ophthalmopathy. There were TCR beta CDR3 regions amplified from RNA transcripts. TCR CDR3 underwent first-round RT-PCR with the HTBI primer set. TCRdb fed the multiplex PCR reads into MiXCR, producing one record per CDR3 protein. The sample shows 550,000 to 800,000 distinct CDR3 sequences, roughly 17% of them seen only once. The sequencing input was blood. These receptors were taken from a man younger than 35 with Graves' hyperthyroidism.

This clonotype came up many times. This rearrangement joins TRBV5-1 to TRBJ2-7; 10 nucleotides align to TRBD1. Germline values: CDR1 SGHRS, CDR2 YFSETQ. This CDR3 has 15 amino acids. The V gene end was trimmed by 3 bases and the J gene end by 2 bases; junction bases not matched to a gene: 5. CDR3 nucleotide sequence: TGCGCCAGCAGCTCAGGGACAGGGGTGGCCTACGAGCAGTACTTC. This translates into CASSSGTGVAYEQYF.

The chain links TRBV30 to TRBJ2-5; 8 bases line up with TRBD1. Looked up from germline, CDR1 is GTSNPN and CDR2 is SVGIG (reference sequence). V lost 5 bases and J lost 4; bases outside the gene matches: 9. The CDR3 consists of 14 residues. CDR3 nucleotides: TGTGCCTGGGGGGGCAGGGGGCTCGGAGAGACCCAGTACTTC. This gives the protein CAWGGRGLGETQYF.

CDR3 DNA: TGCAGTGCCCTGGGACAGGGGGCCGTCGGGGAGCTGTTTTTT. Translating gives CSALGQGAVGELFF. The chain recombines TRBV20-1 with TRBJ2-2, with 12 positions matching TRBD1. Germline loops: CDR1 DFQATT, CDR2 SNEGSKA (reference sequence). The CDR3 consists of 14 residues. The V gene end was trimmed by 6 bases and the J gene end by 7 bases; junction bases not matched to a gene: 6.

This clonotype has a handful of counts. The chain combines TRBV18 with TRBJ1-3; D not resolved. V was cut by 4 bases and J by 0 bases, with 16 bases left in between. The CDR3 is 17 residues long. Germline V gives CDR1 KGHSH, CDR2 LQKENI. The CDR3 nucleotides are TGTGCCAGCTCACACCCCCATCGACATGACTCTGGAAACACCATATATTTT. Residues: CASSHPHRHDSGNTIYF.